This is a list of T cell receptor beta chains from one sample in a study of regulatory T cells in long-lasting Graves disease. Each CDR3 protein gets one entry after TCRdb re-called the multiplex PCR reads with MiXCR. The data show about 430,000 distinct CDR3 sequences, 21% seen once. Sample: peripheral blood mononuclear cells (PBMCs), taken when the disease was refractory, from a patient treated with antithyroid drugs. The receptors derive from a female donor with Graves disease. Each CDR3 is given with its conserved first and last residue.

J gene: TRBJ1-4; V gene: TRBV28; CDR3 length: 15; CDR3 protein: CASSLSTGFQEKLFF
J gene: TRBJ2-2; V gene: TRBV11-2; CDR3 length: 16; CDR3 protein: CASSPEVGGRTGELFF
J gene: TRBJ2-7; V gene: TRBV27; CDR3 length: 15; CDR3 protein: CASSLRPSGSNEQYF
J gene: TRBJ1-2; V gene: TRBV3-1; CDR3 length: 10; CDR3 protein: CASSHGGYTF
J gene: TRBJ2-7; V gene: TRBV6-5; CDR3 length: 14; CDR3 protein: CASSYSRDGVQQYF
J gene: TRBJ2-5; V gene: TRBV27; CDR3 length: 13; CDR3 protein: CASSQLVGETQYF
J gene: TRBJ1-3; V gene: TRBV12-3/TRBV12-4; CDR3 length: 15; CDR3 protein: CASSFDIWFGNTIYF
J gene: TRBJ2-1; V gene: TRBV27; CDR3 length: 16; CDR3 protein: CASSLFGGRIYNEQFF
J gene: TRBJ2-7; V gene: TRBV5-1; CDR3 length: 14; CDR3 protein: CASSLGPNAYEQYF
J gene: TRBJ2-7; V gene: TRBV12-3/TRBV12-4; CDR3 length: 14; CDR3 protein: CASSFGTGKGEQYF
J gene: TRBJ1-5; V gene: TRBV6-2/TRBV6-3; CDR3 length: 14; CDR3 protein: CASSYSGSNQPQHF
J gene: TRBJ1-1; V gene: TRBV28; CDR3 length: 12; CDR3 protein: CASSFSTGEAFF
J gene: TRBJ1-2; V gene: TRBV15; CDR3 length: 15; CDR3 protein: CATSRDGESNYGYTF
J gene: TRBJ2-3; V gene: TRBV28; CDR3 length: 17; CDR3 protein: CASSPGLGGISTDTQYF
J gene: TRBJ2-7; V gene: TRBV7-3; CDR3 length: 13; CDR3 protein: CASSPWGGYEQYF
J gene: TRBJ2-7; V gene: TRBV6-1; CDR3 length: 12; CDR3 protein: CASSADSYEQYF
J gene: TRBJ2-7; V gene: TRBV5-4; CDR3 length: 15; CDR3 protein: CASSLGQGAGYEQYF
J gene: TRBJ1-1; V gene: TRBV29-1; CDR3 length: 15; CDR3 protein: CSVFTAGTGKTEAFF
J gene: TRBJ2-5; V gene: TRBV20-1; CDR3 length: 12; CDR3 protein: CSARGEKETQYF
J gene: TRBJ1-5; V gene: TRBV28; CDR3 length: 15; CDR3 protein: CASSPSLRGGQPQHF
J gene: TRBJ2-3; V gene: TRBV27; CDR3 length: 16; CDR3 protein: CASSLSPREASYTQYF